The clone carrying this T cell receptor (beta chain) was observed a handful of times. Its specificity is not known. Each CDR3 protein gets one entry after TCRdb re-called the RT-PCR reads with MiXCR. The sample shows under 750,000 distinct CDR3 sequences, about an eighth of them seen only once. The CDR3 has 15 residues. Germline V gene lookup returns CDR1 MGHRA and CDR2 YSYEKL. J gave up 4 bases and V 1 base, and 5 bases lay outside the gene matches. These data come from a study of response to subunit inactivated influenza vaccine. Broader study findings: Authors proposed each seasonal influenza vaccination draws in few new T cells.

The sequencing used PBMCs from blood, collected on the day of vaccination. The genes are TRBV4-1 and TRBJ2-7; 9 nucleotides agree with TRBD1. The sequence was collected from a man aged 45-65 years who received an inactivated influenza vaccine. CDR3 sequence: CASSQVGTGRYEQYF. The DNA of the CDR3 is TGCGCCAGCAGCCAAGTTGGGACAGGGAGATACGAGCAGTACTTC.